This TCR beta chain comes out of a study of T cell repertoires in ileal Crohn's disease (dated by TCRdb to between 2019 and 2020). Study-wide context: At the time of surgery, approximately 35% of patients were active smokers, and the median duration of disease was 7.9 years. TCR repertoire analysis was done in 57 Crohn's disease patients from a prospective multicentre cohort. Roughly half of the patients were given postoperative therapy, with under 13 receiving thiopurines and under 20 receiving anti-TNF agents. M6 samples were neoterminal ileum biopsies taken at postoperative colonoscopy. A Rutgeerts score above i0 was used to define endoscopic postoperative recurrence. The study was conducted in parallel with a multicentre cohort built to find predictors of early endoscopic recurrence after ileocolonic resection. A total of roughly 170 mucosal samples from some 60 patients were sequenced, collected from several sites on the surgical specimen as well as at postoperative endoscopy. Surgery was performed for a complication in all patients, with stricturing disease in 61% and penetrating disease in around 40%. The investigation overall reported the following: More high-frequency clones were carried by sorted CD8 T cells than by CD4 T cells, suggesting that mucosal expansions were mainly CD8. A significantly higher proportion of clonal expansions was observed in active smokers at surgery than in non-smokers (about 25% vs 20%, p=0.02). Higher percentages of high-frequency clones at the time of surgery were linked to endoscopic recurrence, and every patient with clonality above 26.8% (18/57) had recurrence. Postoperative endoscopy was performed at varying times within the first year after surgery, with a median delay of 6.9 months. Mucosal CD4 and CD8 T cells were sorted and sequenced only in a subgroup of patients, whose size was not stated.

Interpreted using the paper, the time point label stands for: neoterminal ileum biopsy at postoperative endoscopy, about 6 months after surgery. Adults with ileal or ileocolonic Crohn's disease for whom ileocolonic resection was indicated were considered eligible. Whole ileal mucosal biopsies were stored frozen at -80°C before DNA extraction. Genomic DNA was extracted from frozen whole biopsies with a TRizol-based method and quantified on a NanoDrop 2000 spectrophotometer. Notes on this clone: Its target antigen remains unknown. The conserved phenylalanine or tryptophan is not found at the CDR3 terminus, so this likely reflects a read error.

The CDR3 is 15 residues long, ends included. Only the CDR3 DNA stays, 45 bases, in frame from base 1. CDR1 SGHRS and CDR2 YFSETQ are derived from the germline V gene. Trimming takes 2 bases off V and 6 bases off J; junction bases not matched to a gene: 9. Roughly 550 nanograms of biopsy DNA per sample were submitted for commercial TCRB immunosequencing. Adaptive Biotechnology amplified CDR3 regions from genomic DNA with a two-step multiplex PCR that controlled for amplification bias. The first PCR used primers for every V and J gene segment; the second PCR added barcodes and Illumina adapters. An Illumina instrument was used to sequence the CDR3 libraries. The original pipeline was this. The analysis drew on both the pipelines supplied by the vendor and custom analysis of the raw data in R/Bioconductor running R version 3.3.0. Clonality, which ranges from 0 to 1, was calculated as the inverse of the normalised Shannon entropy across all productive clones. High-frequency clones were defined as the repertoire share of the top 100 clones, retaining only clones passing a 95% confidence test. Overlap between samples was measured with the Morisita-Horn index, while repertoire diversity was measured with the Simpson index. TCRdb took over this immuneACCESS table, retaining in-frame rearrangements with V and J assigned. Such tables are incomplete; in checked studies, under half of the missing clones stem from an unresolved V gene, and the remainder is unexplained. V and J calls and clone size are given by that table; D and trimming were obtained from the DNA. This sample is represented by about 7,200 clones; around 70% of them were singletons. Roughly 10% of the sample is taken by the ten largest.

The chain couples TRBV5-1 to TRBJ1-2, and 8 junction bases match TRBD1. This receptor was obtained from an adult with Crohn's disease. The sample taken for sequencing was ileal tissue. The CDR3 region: CASSLLRTGKDGYTL. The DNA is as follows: TGCGCCAGCAGCTTACTACGGACAGGGAAAGATGGCTACACCCTC.